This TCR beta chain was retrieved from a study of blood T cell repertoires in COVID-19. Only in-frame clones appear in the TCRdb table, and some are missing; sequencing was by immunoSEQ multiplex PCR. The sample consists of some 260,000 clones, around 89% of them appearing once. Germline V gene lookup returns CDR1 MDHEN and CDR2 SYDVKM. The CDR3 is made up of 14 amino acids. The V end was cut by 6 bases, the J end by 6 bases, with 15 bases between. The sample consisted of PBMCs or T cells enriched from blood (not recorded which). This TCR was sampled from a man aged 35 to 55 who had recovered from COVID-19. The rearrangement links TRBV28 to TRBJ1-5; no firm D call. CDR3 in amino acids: CASRRNVQSQPQHF. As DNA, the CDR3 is TGTGCCAGCAGGCGTAATGTCCAAAGTCAGCCCCAGCATTTT. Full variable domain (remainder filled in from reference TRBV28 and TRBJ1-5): DVKVTQSSRYLVKRTGEKVFLECVQDMDHENMFWYRQDPGLGLRLIYFSYDVKMKEKGDIPEGYSVSREKKERFSLILESASTNQTSMYLCASRRNVQSQPQHFGDGTRLSIL.